Below, 2 T cell receptor beta chains from the same sample are listed, as sequenced in a study of T-cell memory formation after mild COVID-19. Each CDR3 protein gets one entry after TCRdb re-called the 5' RACE reads with MiXCR. The data hold about 160,000 distinct CDR3 sequences, with 31% observed a single time. Sequenced input: PBMCs or a T cell subset sorted from them (not recorded which). The receptor set was obtained from an adult woman who had mild COVID-19 (a few samples of this study predate the infection). Cell type and time point are not known.

The chain joins TRBV20-1 to TRBJ2-7, with 13 bases lining up with TRBD2. Germline CDR1 reads DFQATT; CDR2 reads SNEGSKA (reference sequence). This CDR3 is 13 amino acids long. V was pared by 7 bases and J by 5 bases, with 5 bases of the junction left unmatched. Here the CDR3 DNA reads TGCAGTGGACTAGCGGGGGGTGTGAACGAGCAGTACTTC. Amino acids: CSGLAGGVNEQYF.

Regarding this clonotype: At one boundary the junction diverges from the germline segment, which might be a read error. V usage is TRBV29-1 and J usage is TRBJ2-6, with D possibly being TRBD1 (6 bases). The V gene's germline CDR1 is SQVTM and CDR2 ANQGSEA. The CDR3 contains 14 residues. As DNA, the CDR3 is TGCAGCACCTCAACAGGGTCTGCGGCCAACGTCCTGACTTTC. Translating it yields CSTSTGSAANVLTF.